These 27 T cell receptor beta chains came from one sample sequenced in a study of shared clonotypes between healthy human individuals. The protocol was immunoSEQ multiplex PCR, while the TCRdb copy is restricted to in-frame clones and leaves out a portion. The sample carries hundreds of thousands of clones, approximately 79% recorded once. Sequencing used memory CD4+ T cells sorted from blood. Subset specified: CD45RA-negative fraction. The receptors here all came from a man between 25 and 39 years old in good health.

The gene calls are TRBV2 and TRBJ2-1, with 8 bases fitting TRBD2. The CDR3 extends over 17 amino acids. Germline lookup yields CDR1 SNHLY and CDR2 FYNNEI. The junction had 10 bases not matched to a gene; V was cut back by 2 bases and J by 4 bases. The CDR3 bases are TGTGCCAGCAGTGAAAATGCGGGAGGTTTGATGTACAATGAGCAGTTCTTC. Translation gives CASSENAGGLMYNEQFF.

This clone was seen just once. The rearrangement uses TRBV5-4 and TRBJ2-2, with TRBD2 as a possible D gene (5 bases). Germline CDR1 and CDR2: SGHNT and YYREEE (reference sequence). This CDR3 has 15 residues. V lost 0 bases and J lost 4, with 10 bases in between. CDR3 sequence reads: CASSLEGRGTGELFF. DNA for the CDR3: TGTGCCAGCAGCTTGGAAGGGAGAGGCACCGGGGAGCTGTTTTTT.

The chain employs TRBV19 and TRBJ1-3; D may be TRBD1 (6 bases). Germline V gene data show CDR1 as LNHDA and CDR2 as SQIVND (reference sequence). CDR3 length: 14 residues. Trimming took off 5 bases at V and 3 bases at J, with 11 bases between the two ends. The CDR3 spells CASSPGQVGNTIYF. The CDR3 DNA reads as TGTGCCAGTAGTCCGGGACAAGTTGGAAACACCATATATTTT.

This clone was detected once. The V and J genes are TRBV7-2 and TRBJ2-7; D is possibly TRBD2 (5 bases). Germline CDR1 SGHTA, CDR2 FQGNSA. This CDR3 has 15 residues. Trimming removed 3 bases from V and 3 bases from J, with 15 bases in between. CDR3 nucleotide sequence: TGTGCCAGCAGCTTCAATGTCGTCGGGATCTACGAGCAGTACTTC. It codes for CASSFNVVGIYEQYF.

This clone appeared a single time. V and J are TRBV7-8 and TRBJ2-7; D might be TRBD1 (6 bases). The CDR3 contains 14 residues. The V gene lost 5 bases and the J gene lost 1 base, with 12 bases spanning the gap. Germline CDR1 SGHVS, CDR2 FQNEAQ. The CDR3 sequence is CASSPRQESYEQYF. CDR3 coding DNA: TGTGCCAGCAGCCCGCGACAGGAATCCTACGAGCAGTACTTC.

The chain's CDR3 is CASSPPTVTETQYF. The CDR3, as DNA: TGTGCCAGCTCACCACCGACAGTCACAGAGACCCAGTACTTC. V usage is TRBV18 and J usage is TRBJ2-5, with D perhaps matching TRBD1 (5 bases). CDR1 is KGHSH and CDR2 is LQKENI in the germline V gene. The CDR3 is made up of 14 amino acids. Trimming left V 0 bases short and J 4 bases short, with 9 bases between. The whole variable domain, remainder taken from reference TRBV18 and TRBJ2-5, is NAGVMQNPRHLVRRRGQEARLRCSPMKGHSHVYWYRQLPEEGLKFMVYLQKENIIDESGMPKERFSAEFPKEGPSILRIQQVVRGDSAAYFCASSPPTVTETQYFGPGTRLLVL.

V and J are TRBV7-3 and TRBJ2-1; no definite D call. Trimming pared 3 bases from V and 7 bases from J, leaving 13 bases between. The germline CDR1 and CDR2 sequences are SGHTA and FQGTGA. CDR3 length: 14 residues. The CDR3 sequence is CASSFLSLSNEQFF. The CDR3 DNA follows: TGTGCCAGCAGCTTTTTGAGTTTGAGTAATGAGCAGTTCTTC.

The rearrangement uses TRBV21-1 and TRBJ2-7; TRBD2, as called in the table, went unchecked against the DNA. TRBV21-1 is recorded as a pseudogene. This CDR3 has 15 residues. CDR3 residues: CAIFAGSHRSVEQYF. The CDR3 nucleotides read TGTGCCATCTTTGCCGGGAGTCACCGAAGTGTCGAGCAGTACTTC.

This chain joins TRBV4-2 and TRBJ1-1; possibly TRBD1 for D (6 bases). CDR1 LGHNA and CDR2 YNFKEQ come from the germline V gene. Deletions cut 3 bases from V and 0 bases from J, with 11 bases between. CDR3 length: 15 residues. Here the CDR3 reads CASSHEDSLNTEAFF. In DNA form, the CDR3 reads TGTGCCAGCAGCCACGAGGACAGCCTGAACACTGAAGCTTTCTTT.

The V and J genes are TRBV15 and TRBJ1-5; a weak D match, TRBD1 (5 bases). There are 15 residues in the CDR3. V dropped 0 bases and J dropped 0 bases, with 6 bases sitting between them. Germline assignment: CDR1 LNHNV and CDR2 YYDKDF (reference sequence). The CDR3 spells CATSRDRVSNQPQHF. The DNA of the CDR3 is TGTGCCACCAGCAGAGACAGGGTTAGCAATCAGCCCCAGCATTTT.

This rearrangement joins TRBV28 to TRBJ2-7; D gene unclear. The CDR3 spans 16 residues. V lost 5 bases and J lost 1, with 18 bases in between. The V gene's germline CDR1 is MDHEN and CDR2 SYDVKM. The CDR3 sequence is CASSPRPRRASYEQYF. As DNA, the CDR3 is TGTGCCAGCAGTCCCCGACCCCGTAGGGCTTCCTACGAGCAGTACTTC. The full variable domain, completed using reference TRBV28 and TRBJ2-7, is DVKVTQSSRYLVKRTGEKVFLECVQDMDHENMFWYRQDPGLGLRLIYFSYDVKMKEKGDIPEGYSVSREKKERFSLILESASTNQTSMYLCASSPRPRRASYEQYFGPGTRLTVT.

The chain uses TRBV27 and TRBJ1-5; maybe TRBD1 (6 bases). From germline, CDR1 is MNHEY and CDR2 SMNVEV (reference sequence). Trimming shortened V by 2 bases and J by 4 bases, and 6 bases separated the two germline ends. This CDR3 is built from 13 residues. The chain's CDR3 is CASSLGQNQPQHF. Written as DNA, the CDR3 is TGTGCCAGCAGTTTAGGACAGAATCAGCCCCAGCATTTT.

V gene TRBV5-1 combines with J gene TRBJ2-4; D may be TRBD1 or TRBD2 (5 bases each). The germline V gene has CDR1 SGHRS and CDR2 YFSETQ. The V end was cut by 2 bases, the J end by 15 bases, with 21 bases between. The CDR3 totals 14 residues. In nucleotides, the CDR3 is TGCGCCAGCAGCTTCGGAGGTCGGGGCCTAGTTCCGTACTTC. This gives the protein CASSFGGRGLVPYF.

The CDR3 DNA follows: TGTGCCATCAGAAGAGTCTTAGCCTACGAGCAGTACTTC. Translating it yields CAIRRVLAYEQYF. V is TRBV10-3 and J is TRBJ2-7; D uncertain. This CDR3 has 13 amino acids. The germline V and J ends were trimmed by 6 bases and 2 bases, with 11 bases remaining between them. Germline assignment: CDR1 ENHRY and CDR2 SYGVKD.

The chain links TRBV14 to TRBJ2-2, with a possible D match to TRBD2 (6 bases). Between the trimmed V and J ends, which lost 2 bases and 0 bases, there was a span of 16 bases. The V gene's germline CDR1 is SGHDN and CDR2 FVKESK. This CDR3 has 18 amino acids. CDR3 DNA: TGTGCCAGCAGCCAAACAAAGGGCGGGATAACGAACACCGGGGAGCTGTTTTTT. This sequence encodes CASSQTKGGITNTGELFF.

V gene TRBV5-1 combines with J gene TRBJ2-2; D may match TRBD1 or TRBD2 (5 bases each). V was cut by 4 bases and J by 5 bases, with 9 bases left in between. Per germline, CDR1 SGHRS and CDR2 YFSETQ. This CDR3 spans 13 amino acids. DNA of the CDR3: TGCGCCAGCAGCGCCGGGACGACCGGGGAGCTGTTTTTT. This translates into CASSAGTTGELFF.

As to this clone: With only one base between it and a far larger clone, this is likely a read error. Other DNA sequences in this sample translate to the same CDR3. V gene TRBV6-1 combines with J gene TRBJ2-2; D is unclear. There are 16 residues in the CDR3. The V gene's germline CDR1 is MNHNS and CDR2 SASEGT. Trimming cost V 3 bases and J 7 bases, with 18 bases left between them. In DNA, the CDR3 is TGTGCCAGCAGTGACCCCGGGCGGAAGGAAATCGGGGAGCTGTTTTTT. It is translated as CASSDPGRKEIGELFF.

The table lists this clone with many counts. The chain's CDR3 is CASSPKRITDTQYF. CDR3 coding DNA: TGTGCCAGCAGCCCCAAGCGGATCACAGATACGCAGTATTTT. The chain employs TRBV7-8 and TRBJ2-3; D may be TRBD2 (5 bases). Germline V gene sequence: CDR1 SGHVS, CDR2 FQNEAQ. The CDR3 contains 14 residues. Trimming shortened V by 5 bases and J by 2 bases, and 11 bases separated the two germline ends.

The DNA of the CDR3 is TGTGCCAGCAAGGCGATGGGGACTGCAACTAATGAAAAACTGTTTTTT. Its translation: CASKAMGTATNEKLFF. The gene calls are TRBV2 and TRBJ1-4; D possibly corresponds to TRBD1 (5 bases). The CDR3 length is 16 residues. V dropped 7 bases and J dropped 0 bases, with 15 bases sitting between them. Germline CDR1 SNHLY, CDR2 FYNNEI.

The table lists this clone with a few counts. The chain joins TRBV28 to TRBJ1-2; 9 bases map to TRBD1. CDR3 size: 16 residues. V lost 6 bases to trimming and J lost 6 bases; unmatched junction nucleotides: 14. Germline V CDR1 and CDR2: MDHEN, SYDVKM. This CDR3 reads CASSFLTPGQGNGYTF. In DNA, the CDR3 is TGTGCCAGCAGCTTTCTAACTCCGGGACAGGGAAATGGCTACACCTTC.

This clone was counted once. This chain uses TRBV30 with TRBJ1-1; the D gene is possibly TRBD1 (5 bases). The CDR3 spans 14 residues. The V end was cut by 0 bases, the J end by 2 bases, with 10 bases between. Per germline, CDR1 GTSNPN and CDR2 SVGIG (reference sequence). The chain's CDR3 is CAWSVQVPNTEAFF. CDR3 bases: TGTGCCTGGAGTGTACAGGTCCCTAACACTGAAGCTTTCTTT.

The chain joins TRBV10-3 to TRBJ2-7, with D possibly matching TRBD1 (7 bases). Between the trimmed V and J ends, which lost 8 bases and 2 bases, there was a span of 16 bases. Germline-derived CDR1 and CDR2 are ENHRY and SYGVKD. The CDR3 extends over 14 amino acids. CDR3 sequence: CAISPRGETYEQYF. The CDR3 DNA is TGTGCCATCTCCCCCAGGGGGGAAACCTACGAGCAGTACTTC.

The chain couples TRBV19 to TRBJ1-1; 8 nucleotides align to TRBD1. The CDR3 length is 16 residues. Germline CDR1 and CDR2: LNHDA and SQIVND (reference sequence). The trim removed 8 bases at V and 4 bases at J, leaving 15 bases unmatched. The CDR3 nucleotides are TGTGCCAGTCGCAGGGGGCAATGGGACCTTGGCACTGAAGCTTTCTTT. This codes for CASRRGQWDLGTEAFF.

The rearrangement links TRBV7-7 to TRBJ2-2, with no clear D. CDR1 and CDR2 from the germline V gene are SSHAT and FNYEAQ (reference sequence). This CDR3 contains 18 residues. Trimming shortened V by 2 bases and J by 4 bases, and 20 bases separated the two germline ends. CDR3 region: CASSLRPIGGVGTGELFF. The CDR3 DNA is TGTGCCAGCAGCTTACGCCCCATAGGTGGGGTAGGCACCGGGGAGCTGTTTTTT.

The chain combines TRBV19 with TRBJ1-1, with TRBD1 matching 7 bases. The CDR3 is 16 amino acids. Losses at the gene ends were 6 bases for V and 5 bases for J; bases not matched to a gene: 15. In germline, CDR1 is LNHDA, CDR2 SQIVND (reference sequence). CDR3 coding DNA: TGTGCCAGTAGGATAACGACAGGGAGGTTTACGACTGAAGCTTTCTTT. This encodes CASRITTGRFTTEAFF.

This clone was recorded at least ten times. The CDR3 spells CASRAGTATEAFF. As DNA, the CDR3 is TGTGCCAGCAGAGCTGGGACAGCCACTGAAGCTTTCTTT. The V gene is TRBV2, the J gene TRBJ1-1; the match to TRBD1 covers 7 bases. Per the germline V gene, CDR1 is SNHLY and CDR2 is FYNNEI. The CDR3 has 13 amino acids. V shed 6 bases, J shed 4 bases, and the junction held 5 bases outside the gene matches.

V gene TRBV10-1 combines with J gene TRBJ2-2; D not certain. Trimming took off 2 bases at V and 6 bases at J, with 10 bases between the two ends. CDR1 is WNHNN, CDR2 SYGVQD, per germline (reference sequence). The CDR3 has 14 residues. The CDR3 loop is CASSERRQSGELFF. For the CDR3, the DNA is TGCGCCAGCAGTGAGAGGCGGCAGTCCGGGGAGCTGTTTTTT.